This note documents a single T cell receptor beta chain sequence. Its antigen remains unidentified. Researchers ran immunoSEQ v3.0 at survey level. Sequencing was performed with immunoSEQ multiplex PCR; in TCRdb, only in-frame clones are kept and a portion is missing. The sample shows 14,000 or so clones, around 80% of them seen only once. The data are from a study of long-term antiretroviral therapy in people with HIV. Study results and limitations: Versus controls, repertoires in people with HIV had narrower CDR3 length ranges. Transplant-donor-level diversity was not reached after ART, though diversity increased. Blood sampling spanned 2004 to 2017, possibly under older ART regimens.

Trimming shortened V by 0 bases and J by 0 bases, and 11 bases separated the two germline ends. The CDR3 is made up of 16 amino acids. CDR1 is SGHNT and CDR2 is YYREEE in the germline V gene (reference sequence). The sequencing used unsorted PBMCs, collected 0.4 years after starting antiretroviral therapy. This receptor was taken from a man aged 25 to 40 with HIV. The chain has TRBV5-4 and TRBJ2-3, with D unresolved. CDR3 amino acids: CASSLEAAASTDTQYF. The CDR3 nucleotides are TGTGCCAGCAGCTTGGAGGCGGCGGCTAGCACAGATACGCAGTATTTT. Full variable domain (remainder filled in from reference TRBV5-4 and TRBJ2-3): ETGVTQSPTHLIKTRGQQVTLRCSSQSGHNTVSWYQQALGQGPQFIFQYYREEENGRGNFPPRFSGLQFPNYSSELNVNALELDDSALYLCASSLEAAASTDTQYFGPGTRLTVL.